This TCR beta chain originates from a study of blood T cell repertoires in COVID-19. Study-level information: Sources were T cells, B-cell-depleted T cells, or PBMCs; the material itself was cDNA or gDNA.

J lost 9 bases, V lost 3 bases, and 2 bases had no gene match. This CDR3 spans 12 amino acids. Germline CDR1 reads LNHDA; CDR2 reads SQIVND (reference sequence). Profiled with immunoSEQ multiplex PCR; TCRdb holds only in-frame clones, not every one. This table has 200,000 to 300,000 clones, about 90% appearing once. This chain connects TRBV19 to TRBJ2-1; 7 bases line up with TRBD1. The source of this sequence is a person aged 18 to 30 with COVID-19, enrolled during active disease. The sample was peripheral blood. CDR3 sequence: CASSMGQREQFF. The CDR3, as DNA: TGTGCCAGTAGTATGGGACAGCGTGAGCAGTTCTTC.